This entry lists 15 T cell receptor beta chains sequenced from one sample in a study of synovial regulatory T cells in juvenile arthritis. Whole-study findings and limits: Blood Treg cells that were inflammation-associated showed lower TCR diversity than other blood Treg cells.

Repertoires were generated with immunoSEQ multiplex PCR, while TCRdb's copy carries only in-frame clones and drops some. This sample's clone table lists roughly 9,600 clones. These receptors' antigens are unknown. Sample: Treg cells from blood. Subset defined: HLA-DR+ inflammation-associated blood Treg cells. The receptors were sampled from a donor between 2 and 29 years old with juvenile idiopathic arthritis.

The chain carries TRBV7-9 and TRBJ2-5; TCRdb reports TRBD1, a call that lacks DNA to check it against. The germline CDR1 and CDR2 sequences are SEHNR and FQNEAQ (reference sequence). This CDR3 comprises 17 residues. No DNA sequence is on record. CDR3 sequence reads: CASSLGTGGIVQETQYF.

The chain joins TRBV19 to TRBJ2-1; no DNA is available, so the TRBD1 call from TCRdb remains unchecked. Germline V lookup: CDR1 LNHDA, CDR2 SQIVND (reference sequence). The CDR3 is 17 amino acids. The nucleotide record is missing. The CDR3 sequence is CASSIEGPGGIDNEQFF.

The chain links TRBV5-1 to TRBJ2-4; TCRdb calls TRBD2, which cannot be checked without DNA. The CDR3 is 14 amino acids. No DNA was logged. CDR1 is SGHRS, CDR2 YFSETQ, per germline. CDR3 protein: CASSFGERGDNGYF. Full variable domain (outside the CDR3, taken from reference TRBV5-1 and TRBJ2-4): KAGVTQTPRYLIKTRGQQVTLSCSPISGHRSVSWYQQTPGQGLQFLFEYFSETQRNKGNFPGRFSGRQFSNSRSEMNVSTLELGDSALYLCASSFGERGDNGYFGAGTRLSVL.

The chain uses TRBV4-2 and TRBJ2-1; the TCRdb call, TRBD2, lacks DNA for checking. CDR1 and CDR2 (germline): LGHNA, YNFKEQ. The CDR3 runs 15 residues. The DNA sequence is not available. The chain's CDR3 is CASSSIAGGFNEQFF.

The rearrangement links TRBV29-1 to TRBJ1-4. The CDR3 length is 14 residues. No DNA accompanies this entry. Per the germline V gene, CDR1 is SQVTM and CDR2 is ANQGSEA. The CDR3 here is CSVTGPSTNEKLFF.

The V call is TRBV6-6, the J call TRBJ1-1; TCRdb's assignment of TRBD1 cannot be checked, as there is no DNA. The germline gives CDR1 MNHNY, CDR2 SVGAGI (reference sequence). The CDR3 has 13 amino acids. This entry has no DNA. The chain's CDR3 is CASSYATVTEAFF.

The chain's CDR3 is CASSLEGLAGGPDTGELFF. The chain has TRBV13 and TRBJ2-2; TCRdb gives TRBD2 as the D gene, but with no DNA this cannot be confirmed. Germline V gene data show CDR1 as PRHDT and CDR2 as FYEKMQ (reference sequence). This CDR3 comprises 19 residues. No DNA sequence is on record.

The chain joins TRBV6-5 to TRBJ1-1; TCRdb's D call, TRBD1, is unchecked because there is no DNA. CDR3 length: 13 residues. No nucleotide data were recorded. The germline V gene has CDR1 MNHEY and CDR2 SVGAGI. This CDR3 is CASRGGRHTEAFF.

Considering frequency, this clone is medium-sized. The chain couples TRBV10-3 to TRBJ2-1; TCRdb reports TRBD2, a call that lacks DNA to check it against. The CDR3 consists of 15 residues. No DNA is given. Germline V gives CDR1 ENHRY, CDR2 SYGVKD. CDR3 region: CAISESRLAGTEQFF.

According to its frequency, this clone is medium-sized. The chain couples TRBV7-2 to TRBJ1-5; the TCRdb D gene call, TRBD1, has no DNA to confirm it. This CDR3 contains 17 residues. The coding DNA is unavailable. Germline V gives CDR1 SGHTA, CDR2 FQGNSA. The CDR3 spells CASSLTSDRASSQPQHF.

The V and J genes are TRBV28 and TRBJ1-5; TCRdb indicates TRBD1, and absent DNA this call remains unverified. The germline gives CDR1 MDHEN, CDR2 SYDVKM. The CDR3 spans 14 residues. The entry carries no DNA sequence. CDR3 region: CASSLFPYWWLQHF.

CDR3 region: CASSQVLRTYEKLFF. J is TRBJ1-4 and V is TRBV4-1; there is no DNA to check the TCRdb D call of TRBD1. The CDR3 is made up of 15 amino acids. No coding sequence is recorded. The germline V gene has CDR1 MGHRA and CDR2 YSYEKL.

The genes are TRBV2 and TRBJ1-1. Germline CDR1 and CDR2: SNHLY and FYNNEI. This CDR3 comprises 13 residues. No DNA sequence was recorded. The CDR3 sequence: CASLVRRGTEAFF. Filled out from reference TRBV2 and TRBJ1-1, the complete variable domain reads EPEVTQTPSHQVTQMGQEVILRCVPISNHLYFYWYRQILGQKVEFLVSFYNNEISEKSEIFDDQFSVERPDGSNFTLKIRSTKLEDSAMYFCASLVRRGTEAFFGQGTRLTVV.

By frequency, this clone registers medium-sized. The chain carries TRBV6-6 and TRBJ1-4; TCRdb outputs TRBD1, but without DNA this stays unchecked. Germline loops: CDR1 MNHNY, CDR2 SVGAGI (reference sequence). The CDR3 has 16 residues. Only the protein is available. Here the CDR3 reads CASSKGQGAFREKLFF.

The chain carries TRBV2 and TRBJ2-7; TCRdb designates TRBD1, a call that cannot be tested without DNA. This CDR3 is built from 13 residues. There is no recorded DNA. Germline assignment: CDR1 SNHLY and CDR2 FYNNEI. CDR3 region: CASSYSGYHEQYF.